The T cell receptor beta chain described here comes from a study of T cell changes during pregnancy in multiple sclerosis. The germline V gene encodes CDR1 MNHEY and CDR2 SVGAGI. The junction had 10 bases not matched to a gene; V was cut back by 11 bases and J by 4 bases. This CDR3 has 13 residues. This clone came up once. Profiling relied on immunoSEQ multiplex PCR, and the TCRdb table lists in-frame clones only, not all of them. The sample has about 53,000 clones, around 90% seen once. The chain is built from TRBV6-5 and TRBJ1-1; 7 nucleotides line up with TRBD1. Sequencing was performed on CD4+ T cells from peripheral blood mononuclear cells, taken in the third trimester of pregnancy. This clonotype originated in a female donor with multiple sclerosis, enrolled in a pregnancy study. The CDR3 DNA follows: TGTGCCGGACAGACAGGGCTGGGCACTGAAGCTTTCTTT. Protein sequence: CAGQTGLGTEAFF.